The source of this T cell receptor (beta chain) is a study of T cell changes during pregnancy in multiple sclerosis. CDR3 length: 16 residues. Germline CDR1 and CDR2: SGDLS and YYNGEE. V trimming: 2 bases; J trimming: 4 bases; junction bases outside the gene matches: 6. Assay: immunoSEQ multiplex PCR; the TCRdb copy retains only in-frame clones and omits some. The sample records roughly 40,000 clones, 90% to 95% being singletons. The receptor was isolated from a female donor with multiple sclerosis, enrolled in a pregnancy study. This sample comprised CD4+ T cells from peripheral blood mononuclear cells, obtained after pregnancy. The chain has TRBV9 and TRBJ2-1; 10 nucleotides align to TRBD1. The CDR3 loop reads CASSVEPGQGYNEQFF. The CDR3 DNA sequence: TGTGCCAGCAGCGTGGAACCGGGACAGGGGTACAATGAGCAGTTCTTC.